Listed here are 28 T cell receptor beta chains from one sample, sequenced in a study of radiation and T cells in renal cell carcinoma. Treatment specified: 15 Gy SBRT to primary tumor, nephrectomy 4 weeks later. Here immunoSEQ multiplex PCR was the method, and the copy in TCRdb shows in-frame clones only, minus some. The data hold nearly 20,000 clones, with 55% to 65% observed a single time. The sequencing used tumor tissue, collected from a patient whose treatment included radiotherapy and nephrectomy. The receptors here all came from a woman aged 70-85 years with renal cell carcinoma.

The chain combines TRBV7-8 with TRBJ1-1, with 8 bases aligning to TRBD1. There are 16 residues in the CDR3. With V trimmed by 6 bases and J by 6 bases, 15 bases remained unmatched. Per the germline V gene, CDR1 is SGHVS and CDR2 is FQNEAQ. The CDR3 coding sequence is TGTGCCAGCAGTTCAACCTACCAGGGGGCCCGACCTGAAGCTTTCTTT. This sequence encodes CASSSTYQGARPEAFF.

Here the CDR3 DNA reads TGTGCCAGCACCCCATCCGGGGGCTATGGCTACACCTTC. It yields the protein CASTPSGGYGYTF. The J gene is TRBJ1-2, the V gene TRBV6-6, with a possible D match to TRBD1 (5 bases). This CDR3 has 13 residues. Between the trimmed V and J ends, which lost 7 bases and 4 bases, there was a span of 13 bases. Germline CDR1 MNHNY, CDR2 SVGAGI (reference sequence).

This clone was detected only a few times. CDR3 sequence (DNA): TGTGCCAGCAGGGGACAGGGTAGGCCTGAAGCTTTCTTT. Protein sequence: CASRGQGRPEAFF. V gene TRBV28 combines with J gene TRBJ1-1, with 9 bases matching TRBD1. CDR1 and CDR2 (germline): MDHEN, SYDVKM. V was clipped by 6 bases and J by 6 bases; unmatched bases: 5. The CDR3 extends over 13 amino acids.

This rearrangement joins TRBV30 to TRBJ1-1; 9 nucleotides line up with TRBD1. Germline-derived CDR1 and CDR2 are GTSNPN and SVGIG (reference sequence). Trimming took 3 bases from V and 1 from J; bases not matched to a gene: 3. The CDR3 runs 14 residues. CDR3 in amino acids: CAWSLGQGNTEAFF. CDR3 coding DNA: TGTGCCTGGAGCTTGGGACAGGGGAACACTGAAGCTTTCTTT.

The chain couples TRBV9 to TRBJ2-3; 9 nucleotides agree with TRBD2. The germline V gene has CDR1 SGDLS and CDR2 YYNGEE. V trimming: 3 bases; J trimming: 1 base; junction bases outside the gene matches: 9. The CDR3 consists of 17 residues. The CDR3 loop is CASSAGAVAGGTDTQYF. The CDR3 bases are TGTGCCAGCAGCGCCGGGGCGGTAGCGGGGGGCACAGATACGCAGTATTTT.

The V call is TRBV2, the J call TRBJ2-7, with TRBD2 identical over 7 bases. The trim removed 8 bases at V and 4 bases at J, leaving 5 bases unmatched. Germline V lookup: CDR1 SNHLY, CDR2 FYNNEI. The CDR3 extends over 12 amino acids. CDR3 DNA sequence: TGTGCCAGCCAATCGGGGGGATACGAGCAGTACTTC. Translation gives CASQSGGYEQYF. Full variable domain (outside the CDR3, taken from reference TRBV2 and TRBJ2-7): EPEVTQTPSHQVTQMGQEVILRCVPISNHLYFYWYRQILGQKVEFLVSFYNNEISEKSEIFDDQFSVERPDGSNFTLKIRSTKLEDSAMYFCASQSGGYEQYFGPGTRLTVT.

CDR3 bases: TGTGCCACCAGCAGTGAACGGAGTCCGGGCACTGAAGCTTTCTTT. Protein sequence: CATSSERSPGTEAFF. This chain uses TRBV15 with TRBJ1-1; D ambiguous. The CDR3 is 15 amino acids. Germline loops: CDR1 LNHNV, CDR2 YYDKDF (reference sequence). V lost 3 bases to trimming and J lost 4 bases, with 15 bases between them.

J is TRBJ2-2 and V is TRBV11-3; D is uncertain. The CDR3 length is 13 residues. Germline CDR1 is SGHNT and CDR2 is YENEEA. V gave up 0 bases and J gave up 5 bases, with 4 bases separating them. Here the CDR3 reads CASSLDFTGELFF. CDR3 in DNA: TGTGCCAGCAGCTTAGATTTTACCGGGGAGCTGTTTTTT. Full variable domain (outside the CDR3, taken from reference TRBV11-3 and TRBJ2-2): EAGVVQSPRYKIIEKKQPVAFWCNPISGHNTLYWYLQNLGQGPELLIRYENEEAVDDSQLPKDRFSAERLKGVDSTLKIQPAELGDSAVYLCASSLDFTGELFFGEGSRLTVL.

The CDR3 DNA is TGTGCCAGCAGCGTAGCTGGCGGGGCGAACACCGGGGAGCTGTTTTTT. Protein: CASSVAGGANTGELFF. The genes are TRBV9 and TRBJ2-2; D may be TRBD2 (6 bases). The CDR3 is 16 residues long. V lost 0 bases, J lost 0 bases, and 9 bases lay in between. Germline V gives CDR1 SGDLS, CDR2 YYNGEE.

The CDR3 nucleotides read TGTGCCAGCAGCCCGGGACAGGGAAGGAGAACTGAAGCTTTCTTT. Translating gives CASSPGQGRRTEAFF. The V gene is TRBV5-4, the J gene TRBJ1-1; 9 bases match TRBD1. Germline values: CDR1 SGHNT, CDR2 YYREEE (reference sequence). V trimming: 4 bases; J trimming: 5 bases; junction bases outside the gene matches: 9. The CDR3 consists of 15 residues.

This clone appeared once. The J gene is TRBJ2-5, the V gene TRBV11-2; D gene ambiguous. This CDR3 spans 14 amino acids. The germline V gene has CDR1 SGHAT and CDR2 FQNNGV. V gave up 0 bases and J gave up 7 bases, with 12 bases separating them. The CDR3 coding sequence is TGTGCCAGCAGCTTAGATCCTAACAAAGGGACCCAGTACTTC. The encoded protein is CASSLDPNKGTQYF. Together with reference TRBV11-2 and TRBJ2-5, the CDR3 gives the full variable domain: EAGVAQSPRYKIIEKRQSVAFWCNPISGHATLYWYQQILGQGPKLLIQFQNNGVVDDSQLPKDRFSAERLKGVDSTLKIQPAKLEDSAVYLCASSLDPNKGTQYFGPGTRLLVL.

This chain joins TRBV14 and TRBJ2-2; no reliable D call. V was clipped by 0 bases and J by 1 base, with 6 bases between them. This CDR3 spans 15 amino acids. Looked up from germline, CDR1 is SGHDN and CDR2 is FVKESK. CDR3: CASSQDAVNTGELFF. The CDR3 DNA sequence: TGTGCCAGCAGCCAAGATGCCGTGAACACCGGGGAGCTGTTTTTT.

This clone was recorded a few times. The chain recombines TRBV5-1 with TRBJ2-3; D gene unclear. Trimming took 1 base from V and 3 from J, leaving 15 bases between them. This CDR3 has 16 amino acids. The germline V gene encodes CDR1 SGHRS and CDR2 YFSETQ. The CDR3 DNA reads as TGCGCCAGCAGCTTGTCACTAATCGACCCTACAGATACGCAGTATTTT. It specifies CASSLSLIDPTDTQYF.

This clone is labeled as medium-sized. This sequence joins TRBV5-8 and TRBJ1-4; D is ambiguous. Germline values: CDR1 SGHTS, CDR2 YDEGEE. V gave up 4 bases and J gave up 7 bases, with 14 bases separating them. The CDR3 covers 14 residues. CDR3 loop: CASSVRLLGEKLFF. CDR3 DNA sequence: TGTGCCAGCAGCGTCCGACTACTCGGTGAAAAACTGTTTTTT.

V usage is TRBV27 and J usage is TRBJ1-2, with D perhaps TRBD1 (5 bases). Germline CDR1 MNHEY, CDR2 SMNVEV (reference sequence). The CDR3 runs 13 residues. V gave up 0 bases and J gave up 5 bases, with 7 bases separating them. CDR3 nucleotide sequence: TGTGCCAGCAGTTTATCGGGGGGGTATGGCTACACCTTC. This codes for CASSLSGGYGYTF.

The chain joins TRBV6-6 to TRBJ2-1; D is uncertain. V gave up 5 bases and J gave up 10 bases, with 12 bases separating them. Germline CDR1 reads MNHNY; CDR2 reads SVGAGI (reference sequence). The CDR3 is 12 residues long. The CDR3 DNA sequence: TGTGCCAGCAGTGGCCTTAGTCCCGAGCAGTTCTTC. It specifies CASSGLSPEQFF.

The chain carries TRBV13 and TRBJ1-6; TRBD1 might be the D (6 bases). Trimming took off 4 bases at V and 6 bases at J, with 22 bases between the two ends. This CDR3 has 18 amino acids. From germline, CDR1 is PRHDT and CDR2 FYEKMQ (reference sequence). DNA of the CDR3: TGTGCCAGCAGCTCTATGATTAAACAGGGACTCGCTAATTCACCCCTCCACTTT. It codes for CASSSMIKQGLANSPLHF.

V is TRBV15 and J is TRBJ2-5, with unresolved D. The CDR3 runs to 12 residues. Germline V gene lookup returns CDR1 LNHNV and CDR2 YYDKDF (reference sequence). V lost 1 base to trimming and J lost 5 bases, with 5 bases between them. The CDR3 region is CATSRVGETQYF. CDR3 DNA sequence: TGTGCCACCAGCAGAGTGGGTGAGACCCAGTACTTC.

The genes are TRBV5-1 and TRBJ1-2; TRBD1 aligns across 9 bases. The CDR3 runs 15 residues. V lost 5 bases, J lost 3 bases, and 8 bases stayed unmatched. CDR1 and CDR2 (germline): SGHRS, YFSETQ. In DNA form, the CDR3 reads TGCGCCAGCAGGTTCGGGACAGGGAAAGACTATGGCTACACCTTC. The encoded protein is CASRFGTGKDYGYTF.

The chain has TRBV27 and TRBJ1-6; D is undetermined. There are 15 residues in the CDR3. Trimming left V 3 bases short and J 5 bases short, with 11 bases between. Germline CDR1 MNHEY, CDR2 SMNVEV (reference sequence). The CDR3 DNA sequence: TGTGCCAGCAGTTTTTTGGTTCAGAATAATTCACCCCTCCACTTT. Its translation is CASSFLVQNNSPLHF.

The rearrangement joins TRBV2 to TRBJ2-1; 8 nucleotides align to TRBD2. The trim removed 6 bases at V and 4 bases at J, leaving 8 bases unmatched. The V gene's germline CDR1 is SNHLY and CDR2 FYNNEI. The CDR3 is 15 amino acids. The CDR3 DNA reads TGTGCCAGCAGGCTGGGAAGCGGGGGATACAATGAGCAGTTCTTC. Translation: CASRLGSGGYNEQFF.

This chain links TRBV27 with TRBJ1-2; TRBD1 aligns across 11 bases. Losses at the gene ends were 3 bases for V and 6 bases for J; bases not matched to a gene: 3. The CDR3 totals 14 residues. From germline, CDR1 is MNHEY and CDR2 SMNVEV (reference sequence). Here the CDR3 reads CASSFGTGGNGYTF. CDR3 DNA sequence: TGTGCCAGCAGTTTTGGGACAGGGGGTAATGGCTACACCTTC.

The chain recombines TRBV6-6 with TRBJ1-1; D gene unclear. Germline CDR1 and CDR2: MNHNY and SVGAGI (reference sequence). This CDR3 has 12 residues. Trimming cost V 5 bases and J 3 bases, with 7 bases left between them. Written as DNA, the CDR3 is TGTGCCAGCAGTGACGGAGACACTGAAGCTTTCTTT. Residues: CASSDGDTEAFF.

V and J are TRBV11-2 and TRBJ1-2; tentative D call: TRBD1 (6 bases). There are 13 residues in the CDR3. Germline values: CDR1 SGHAT, CDR2 FQNNGV. V dropped 4 bases and J dropped 5 bases, with 11 bases sitting between them. Here the CDR3 reads CASSSTGKYGYTF. The CDR3 nucleotides read TGTGCCAGCAGCTCCACAGGGAAATATGGCTACACCTTC.

A few counts support this clone. The rearrangement joins TRBV5-4 to TRBJ2-7, with D possibly matching TRBD1 (5 bases). With 0 bases removed from V and 7 bases from J, the gap between germline ends came to 11 bases. CDR1 SGHNT and CDR2 YYREEE come from the germline V gene (reference sequence). This CDR3 is built from 13 residues. The CDR3: CASSLDRPGEQYF. DNA of the CDR3: TGTGCCAGCAGCTTGGACAGGCCCGGGGAGCAGTACTTC.

This clone turned up a few times. The chain couples TRBV7-2 to TRBJ2-5; D gene uncertain. Germline V CDR1 and CDR2: SGHTA, FQGNSA. The CDR3 is made up of 12 amino acids. Trimming pared 5 bases from V and 2 bases from J, leaving 6 bases between. The CDR3 sequence: CASSPTQETQYF. The CDR3 coding sequence is TGTGCCAGCAGCCCCACTCAAGAGACCCAGTACTTC.

J is TRBJ2-7 and V is TRBV19; weak D call: TRBD2 (5 bases). This CDR3 has 14 amino acids. Trimming left V 6 bases short and J 4 bases short, with 16 bases between. Germline lookup yields CDR1 LNHDA and CDR2 SQIVND (reference sequence). Here the CDR3 reads CASRRTSNSYEQYF. The CDR3 DNA reads TGTGCCAGTAGGAGGACTTCAAATTCGTACGAGCAGTACTTC.

This chain connects TRBV4-3 to TRBJ2-1; D might be TRBD1 or TRBD2, each matching 5 bases. V was clipped by 0 bases and J by 9 bases, with 15 bases between them. The CDR3 extends over 15 amino acids. Germline loops: CDR1 LGHNA, CDR2 YSLEER. The CDR3 reads CASSQEGASHGEQFF. The CDR3 nucleotides are TGCGCCAGCAGCCAAGAAGGGGCTAGCCACGGTGAGCAGTTCTTC.